A selection of T cell receptor beta chains follows, all from one sample in a study of CD8 T cells in Susac syndrome. TCRdb re-called the immunoSEQ multiplex PCR reads through MiXCR, storing one row per CDR3 protein. This sample carries 130,000 to 150,000 distinct CDR3 sequences, around 94% of them seen once, and the ten largest clones take about 0.25%. The sequencing sample was made of CD8+ T cells from PBMCs. The receptors originated from a human donor in good health. Both conserved end residues are part of each CDR3. Fields, in order: CDR3 DNA, CDR3 protein, J gene, V gene, D gene, clone size. A D gene is named only where the DNA matches it firmly. Clone sizes are given selectively: once, few, many, or a class where the clone is expanded.

TGCGCCAGCAGCCAAGGAACAGGAAAACTGTTTTTT	CASSQGTGKLFF	TRBJ1-4	TRBV4-1	-	-
TGTGCCAGCAGCACACAATCGGTCCAGGACAGGGGACATGGCTACACCTTC	CASSTQSVQDRGHGYTF	TRBJ1-2	TRBV21-1	-	-
TGTGCCAGCAGTTTATCCGCGGATGGGTCCAATGAGCAGTTCTTC	CASSLSADGSNEQFF	TRBJ2-1	TRBV27	-	-
TGCAGCGCCGAAAAGTCTGGGACCGGGGAGCTGTTTTTT	CSAEKSGTGELFF	TRBJ2-2	TRBV29-1	-	-
TGTGCCAGCAGCGCTAACGGGGGTCGCAAAGAGACCCAGTACTTC	CASSANGGRKETQYF	TRBJ2-5	TRBV7-9	-	once
TGTGCCACTACGGGCCCTTCCAATGAGCAGTTCTTC	CATTGPSNEQFF	TRBJ2-1	TRBV13	-	-
TGTGCCAGCAGTCATCGGGACAGTCTCTACGAGCAGTACTTC	CASSHRDSLYEQYF	TRBJ2-7	TRBV28	TRBD1	-
TGTGCCAGCAGCCGCAATGGAGATACGCAGTATTTT	CASSRNGDTQYF	TRBJ2-3	TRBV9	-	-
TGTGCCAGCAGTTCCGGCTACTACGAGCAGTACTTC	CASSSGYYEQYF	TRBJ2-7	TRBV27	-	-
TGCGCCAGCAGCCAAGTTCTTGGCTTAGGGGACGACTATGGCTACACCTTC	CASSQVLGLGDDYGYTF	TRBJ1-2	TRBV4-3	-	-
TGTGCCAGCAGCTTAGTACGAAGAGGGATCTCCTACGAGCAGTACTTC	CASSLVRRGISYEQYF	TRBJ2-7	TRBV7-3	-	-
TGTGCCAGCAGTTACCAGGGAACGAACACCGGGGAGCTGTTTTTT	CASSYQGTNTGELFF	TRBJ2-2	TRBV28	-	-
TGTGCCAGCAGCCCGGGACTAGCGGTAACCTACGAGCAGTACTTC	CASSPGLAVTYEQYF	TRBJ2-7	TRBV3-1	TRBD2	-
TGTGCCAGCAGCCAGGGAGGAGCGGGAGTCGGAGGTGAGCAGTTCTTC	CASSQGGAGVGGEQFF	TRBJ2-1	TRBV14	TRBD2	-
TGCAGCGTTGGGACAGGGTTGAGCAATGAGCAGTTCTTC	CSVGTGLSNEQFF	TRBJ2-1	TRBV29-1	TRBD1	-
TGTGCCACCAGTGAGCCTCGGACAGGGGGCTCGGAGACCCAGTACTTC	CATSEPRTGGSETQYF	TRBJ2-5	TRBV24-1	TRBD1	-
TGTGCCAGCAGCGGTTGCGGCAGCCCCGATCAGCCCCAGCATTTT	CASSGCGSPDQPQHF	TRBJ1-5	TRBV21-1	-	once
TGCAGTGCTAGTTTCCAGGGACTAGAAGCTTTCTTT	CSASFQGLEAFF	TRBJ1-1	TRBV20-1	-	-
TGCAGCGTTAGGGCAGGGAGCTCCTACGAGCAGTACTTC	CSVRAGSSYEQYF	TRBJ2-7	TRBV29-1	-	-
TGTGCCAGCAGCTTTACTAGCAATCAGCCCCAGCATTTT	CASSFTSNQPQHF	TRBJ1-5	TRBV27	-	-